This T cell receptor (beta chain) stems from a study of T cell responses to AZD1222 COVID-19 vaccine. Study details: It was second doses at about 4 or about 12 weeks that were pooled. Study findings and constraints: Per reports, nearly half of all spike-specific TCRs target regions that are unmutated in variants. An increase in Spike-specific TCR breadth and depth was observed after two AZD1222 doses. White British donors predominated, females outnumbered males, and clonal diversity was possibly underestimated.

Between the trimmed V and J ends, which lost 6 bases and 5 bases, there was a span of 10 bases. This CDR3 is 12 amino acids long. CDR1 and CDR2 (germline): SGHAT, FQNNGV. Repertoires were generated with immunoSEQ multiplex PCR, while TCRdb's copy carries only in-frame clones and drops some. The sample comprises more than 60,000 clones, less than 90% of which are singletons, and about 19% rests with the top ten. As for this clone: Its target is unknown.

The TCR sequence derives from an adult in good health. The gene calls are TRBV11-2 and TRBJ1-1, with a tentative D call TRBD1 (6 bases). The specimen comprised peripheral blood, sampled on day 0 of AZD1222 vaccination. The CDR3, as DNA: TGTGCCAGCAGAATAGGGGGGACTGAAGCTTTCTTT. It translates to CASRIGGTEAFF.